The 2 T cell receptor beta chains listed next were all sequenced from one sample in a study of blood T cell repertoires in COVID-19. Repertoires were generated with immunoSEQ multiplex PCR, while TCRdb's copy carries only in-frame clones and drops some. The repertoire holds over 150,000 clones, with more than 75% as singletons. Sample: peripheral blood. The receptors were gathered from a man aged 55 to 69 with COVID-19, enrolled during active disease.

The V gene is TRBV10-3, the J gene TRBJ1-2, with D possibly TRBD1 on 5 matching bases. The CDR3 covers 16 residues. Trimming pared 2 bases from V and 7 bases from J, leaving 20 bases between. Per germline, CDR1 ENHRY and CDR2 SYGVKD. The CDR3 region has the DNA TGTGCCATCAGTGAGGATCAAACAGGTTTAGGTGGTGGCTACACCTTC. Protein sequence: CAISEDQTGLGGGYTF.

The CDR3 region is CASSEEGLNRRQLFF. CDR3 nucleotides: TGTGCCAGCAGTGAAGAGGGGCTAAATAGGAGACAACTGTTTTTT. V usage is TRBV6-1 and J usage is TRBJ1-4, with TRBD1 as a possible D gene (5 bases). The CDR3 contains 15 residues. Germline CDR1 MNHNS, CDR2 SASEGT. V was clipped by 1 base and J by 12 bases, with 18 bases between them.